These 24 T cell receptor beta chains share one sample of origin, sequenced in a study of CD8+ T cells in alopecia areata. The sequencing template was cDNA reverse transcribed from extracted RNA. Here immunoSEQ multiplex PCR was the method, and the copy in TCRdb shows in-frame clones only, minus some. This table has 100,000 to 150,000 clones, almost 50% appearing once. The source material was CD8+ T cells sorted from blood, sampled at week 0. The receptors stem from a human donor with alopecia areata.

The chain is built from TRBV29-1 and TRBJ2-7; no clear D. The CDR3 is 12 residues long. The V and J ends lost 5 bases and 0 bases respectively, with 8 bases between them. CDR1 is SQVTM and CDR2 is ANQGSEA in the germline V gene. CDR3 nucleotide sequence: TGCAGCGTTTTCCAGGACTCCTACGAGCAGTACTTC. The encoded protein is CSVFQDSYEQYF.

This clone came up a few times. J is TRBJ2-3 and V is TRBV14; TRBD2 matches 8 bases. CDR3 length equals 12 residues. Per germline, CDR1 SGHDN and CDR2 FVKESK. Trimming removed 11 bases from V and 5 bases from J; junction bases left unmatched: 6. CDR3 bases: TGTGCCTCGGCAAGCGGGGGAGATACGCAGTATTTT. It yields the protein CASASGGDTQYF.

This clone was seen only once. This rearrangement joins TRBV7-9 to TRBJ2-7, with TRBD1 matching over 10 bases. The J segment lost 2 bases and the V segment lost 1 base, leaving 11 bases of the junction unmatched. There are 18 residues in the CDR3. From germline, CDR1 is SEHNR and CDR2 FQNEAQ (reference sequence). CDR3 bases: TGTGCCAGCAGCTTAGTCCTTCGGCCGGGACAGGGGCCCTACGAGCAGTACTTC. Its protein is CASSLVLRPGQGPYEQYF.

V is TRBV28 and J is TRBJ2-1; weak D call: TRBD2 (6 bases). V lost 5 bases and J 6 bases, leaving 11 bases between the germline ends. Looked up from germline, CDR1 is MDHEN and CDR2 is SYDVKM. This CDR3 has 13 residues. The CDR3 DNA reads as TGTGCCAGCAGTCCAGGGAGGCGCAATGAGCAGTTCTTC. Amino acids: CASSPGRRNEQFF.

The sample holds many counts of this clone. The genes are TRBV10-3 and TRBJ2-7; D could derive from TRBD1 or TRBD2 (5 bases each). The CDR3 is made up of 11 amino acids. Germline values: CDR1 ENHRY, CDR2 SYGVKD. V was trimmed by 6 bases and J by 9 bases, leaving 12 bases between them. The CDR3 coding sequence is TGTGCCATCAGCCGAGGGACGGTGCAGTACTTC. Amino acids: CAISRGTVQYF.

This clone was seen more than once but under ten times. The V and J genes are TRBV29-1 and TRBJ1-1, with D possibly matching TRBD1 (6 bases). The V gene lost 7 bases and the J gene lost 8 bases, with 14 bases spanning the gap. This CDR3 contains 11 residues. From germline, CDR1 is SQVTM and CDR2 ANQGSEA. CDR3 sequence: CSGMVQGEAFF. CDR3 DNA sequence: TGCAGCGGAATGGTACAGGGAGAAGCTTTCTTT.

This sequence joins TRBV25-1 and TRBJ1-1; no clear D. Trimming stripped 1 base from V and 1 base from J, with 4 bases between. Germline CDR1 and CDR2: MGHDK and SYGVNS. The CDR3 has 13 amino acids. In DNA form, the CDR3 reads TGTGCCAGCAGTGAATCGGAGAACACTGAAGCTTTCTTT. It encodes CASSESENTEAFF.

This clone has only a few counts. This chain links TRBV29-1 with TRBJ2-7; a weak D match, TRBD2 (6 bases). The CDR3 totals 13 residues. Trimming cost V 1 base and J 6 bases, with 13 bases left between them. Germline V lookup: CDR1 SQVTM, CDR2 ANQGSEA. CDR3 bases: TGCAGCGTTGAAGGCGGGGACGCCCCCGAGCAGTACTTC. Amino acid sequence: CSVEGGDAPEQYF.

The chain combines TRBV7-8 with TRBJ2-4, with 8 bases identical to TRBD1. This CDR3 region has 13 residues. V dropped 3 bases and J dropped 8; count of bases not matched to a gene: 3. Germline loops: CDR1 SGHVS, CDR2 FQNEAQ. The CDR3 DNA follows: TGTGCCAGCAGCTTCGACAGGGGCGACATTCAGTACTTC. Residues: CASSFDRGDIQYF. The full variable domain, its missing parts supplied by reference TRBV7-8 and TRBJ2-4, is GAGVSQSPRYKVAKRGQDVALRCDPISGHVSLFWYQQALGQGPEFLTYFQNEAQLDKSGLPSDRFFAERPEGSVSTLKIQRTQQEDSAVYLCASSFDRGDIQYFGAGTRLSVL.

The rearrangement joins TRBV4-1 to TRBJ1-2; D is possibly TRBD1 (5 bases). The CDR3 is 15 residues long. Germline V gives CDR1 MGHRA, CDR2 YSYEKL. The V and J ends lost 2 bases and 4 bases respectively, with 14 bases between them. CDR3 loop: CASSQRDGDFYGYTF. In nucleotides, the CDR3 is TGCGCCAGCAGCCAAAGGGACGGAGATTTCTATGGCTACACCTTC.

The rearrangement links TRBV29-1 to TRBJ1-2; a possible D gene is TRBD1 (5 bases). The CDR3 sequence is 12 residues long. Per germline, CDR1 SQVTM and CDR2 ANQGSEA. The V end lost 5 bases, the J end lost 4 bases, and 11 bases lay between the germline ends. The CDR3 is CSVSQDSYGYTF. Here the CDR3 DNA reads TGCAGCGTTTCACAGGATAGCTATGGCTACACCTTC.

The chain employs TRBV27 and TRBJ2-4; 7 positions match TRBD1. The germline CDR1 and CDR2 sequences are MNHEY and SMNVEV (reference sequence). The CDR3 is 15 residues long. The V and J ends lost 4 bases and 3 bases, in that order; junction bases with no gene match: 6. The CDR3 DNA reads as TGTGCCAGCAGTTACAGGGGCGCTTACAAAAACATTCAGTACTTC. Translating gives CASSYRGAYKNIQYF.

CDR3 DNA sequence: TGTGCCTGGGACCAACAGGGTCAAGAGACCCAGTACTTC. Translation: CAWDQQGQETQYF. J is TRBJ2-5 and V is TRBV30; tentative D call: TRBD1 (6 bases). CDR3 size: 13 residues. The V gene lost 5 bases and the J gene lost 2 bases, with 12 bases spanning the gap. Germline-derived CDR1 and CDR2 are GTSNPN and SVGIG (reference sequence).

The rearrangement links TRBV27 to TRBJ2-1, with D tentatively TRBD2 (6 bases). CDR1 and CDR2 from the germline V gene are MNHEY and SMNVEV (reference sequence). V was clipped by 7 bases and J by 8 bases, with 18 bases between them. This CDR3 has 14 residues. The CDR3, as DNA: TGTGCCAGCATGGGGTGGGAGGTGGAGGATGAGCAGTTCTTC. Translation gives CASMGWEVEDEQFF.

This sequence joins TRBV10-3 and TRBJ2-5, with D possibly being TRBD1 or TRBD2 (5 bases each). V shed 5 bases and J shed 1 base, with 11 bases lying between them. The CDR3 runs 14 residues. The germline CDR1 and CDR2 sequences are ENHRY and SYGVKD. CDR3 amino acids: CAISNRDGQETQYF. The CDR3 DNA reads TGTGCCATCAGTAACCGGGACGGCCAAGAGACCCAGTACTTC.

This clone was seen only a few times. The chain couples TRBV10-1 to TRBJ1-1; D gene ambiguous. CDR3 length: 15 amino acids. V was cut by 0 bases and J by 0 bases, with 8 bases left in between. CDR1 and CDR2 from the germline V gene are WNHNN and SYGVQD (reference sequence). CDR3 region: CASSESAGVNTEAFF. CDR3 sequence (DNA): TGCGCCAGCAGTGAGTCTGCGGGTGTGAACACTGAAGCTTTCTTT.

The chain combines TRBV6-5 with TRBJ1-1, with no clear D. V was pared by 3 bases and J by 0 bases, with 5 bases between. Germline V gene data show CDR1 as MNHEY and CDR2 as SVGAGI. CDR3 size: 13 residues. CDR3 residues: CASSYYMNTEAFF. For the CDR3, the DNA is TGTGCCAGCAGTTATTACATGAACACTGAAGCTTTCTTT.

This chain joins TRBV4-3 and TRBJ2-5; 10 nucleotides align to TRBD2. The CDR3 contains 17 residues. Germline CDR1 LGHNA, CDR2 YSLEER. J gave up 7 bases and V 0 bases, and 11 bases lay outside the gene matches. The CDR3 bases are TGCGCCAGCAGCCAAGATGACGTAGCGGGGGGACATGGGACCCAGTACTTC. This encodes CASSQDDVAGGHGTQYF.

This clone was recorded a few times. This CDR3 is also generated by other DNA sequences in the sample. The chain joins TRBV30 to TRBJ2-2; no clear D. This CDR3 spans 11 amino acids. V was pared by 0 bases and J by 8 bases, with 4 bases between. Germline V gives CDR1 GTSNPN, CDR2 SVGIG (reference sequence). The CDR3 region is CAWSVGGELFF. The CDR3, as DNA: TGTGCCTGGAGTGTTGGAGGGGAGCTGTTTTTT.

This clone was seen a handful of times. The chain uses TRBV19 and TRBJ1-1, with D hard to call. The CDR3 loop spans 12 amino acids. Trimming left V 2 bases short and J 6 bases short, with 7 bases between. Per the germline V gene, CDR1 is LNHDA and CDR2 is SQIVND (reference sequence). The CDR3 DNA sequence: TGTGCCAGTAGTATAATGGGAGCTGAAGCTTTCTTT. Translating gives CASSIMGAEAFF.

This chain connects TRBV4-3 to TRBJ2-7; 7 bases are a match to TRBD2. This CDR3 is 14 amino acids long. Per germline, CDR1 LGHNA and CDR2 YSLEER. The CDR3 DNA sequence: TGCCCAGCGGGGACCCAGGGATCTACCTACGAGCAGTACTTC. Translated: CPAGTQGSTYEQYF.

V and J are TRBV11-2 and TRBJ2-7; D not certain. The CDR3 covers 11 residues. The V and J ends lost 6 bases and 3 bases respectively, with 6 bases between them. Germline lookup yields CDR1 SGHAT and CDR2 FQNNGV. The CDR3 nucleotides are TGTGCCAGCAGTCCTGACTACGAGCAGTACTTC. As protein: CASSPDYEQYF.

This clone has a handful of counts. The rearrangement joins TRBV18 to TRBJ1-5; D ambiguous. V was pared by 5 bases and J by 6 bases, with 11 bases between. CDR1 is KGHSH and CDR2 is LQKENI in the germline V gene. The length of the CDR3 is 13 residues. DNA for the CDR3: TGTGCCAGCTCATCTGCGGATAGTCAGCCCCAGCATTTT. Its protein product is CASSSADSQPQHF.

The chain has TRBV18 and TRBJ2-7; D gene uncertain. Looked up from germline, CDR1 is KGHSH and CDR2 is LQKENI. The V gene lost 9 bases and the J gene lost 2 bases, with 11 bases spanning the gap. This CDR3 has 12 residues. For the CDR3, the DNA is TGTGCCAGTTCTGACGAAACCTACGAGCAGTACTTC. Translation: CASSDETYEQYF.